The 4 T cell receptor beta chains reported below all come from one sample, sequenced in a study of T cells in pancreatic ductal adenocarcinoma. The selected patients with pancreatic ductal adenocarcinoma had surgery but no neoadjuvant therapy. The protocol was immunoSEQ multiplex PCR, while the TCRdb copy is restricted to in-frame clones and leaves out a portion. The sample shows 97,000 or so clones, 90% to 95% of them seen only once. Sequencing input: PBMCs. The receptors were gathered from a human donor with pancreatic ductal adenocarcinoma.

The V call is TRBV4-1, the J call TRBJ2-3; 7 bases agree with TRBD1. Trimming cost V 4 bases and J 8 bases; bases outside gene matches: 9. The CDR3 covers 14 residues. Germline values: CDR1 MGHRA, CDR2 YSYEKL. In DNA, the CDR3 is TGCGCCAGCAGCCTCCTCAGGGGGACGGGTACGCAGTATTTT. It translates to CASSLLRGTGTQYF.

The chain employs TRBV6-5 and TRBJ1-2; 8 positions agree with TRBD1. The CDR3 has 14 amino acids. CDR1 and CDR2 (germline): MNHEY, SVGAGI. The ends lost 2 bases at V and 6 bases at J; junction bases unmatched: 5. The CDR3 region is CASSYRGQADGYTF. The CDR3 region has the DNA TGTGCCAGCAGTTACCGGGGACAGGCGGATGGCTACACCTTC.

The chain combines TRBV19 with TRBJ2-1, with a weak D call TRBD2 (5 bases). The CDR3 sequence is 11 residues long. The germline CDR1 and CDR2 sequences are LNHDA and SQIVND (reference sequence). The V and J ends lost 5 bases and 12 bases respectively, with 11 bases between them. CDR3 nucleotide sequence: TGTGCCAGTAGTGAGGGCACGCTGCAGTTCTTC. Amino acids: CASSEGTLQFF. The complete variable domain, with remaining parts taken from reference TRBV19 and TRBJ2-1, reads DGGITQSPKYLFRKEGQNVTLSCEQNLNHDAMYWYRQDPGQGLRLIYYSQIVNDFQKGDIAEGYSVSREKKESFPLTVTSAQKNPTAFYLCASSEGTLQFFGPGTRLTVL.

The rearrangement joins TRBV25-1 to TRBJ2-4; a possible D gene is TRBD1 (7 bases). V was clipped by 3 bases and J by 9 bases, with 9 bases between them. Per germline, CDR1 MGHDK and CDR2 SYGVNS. The CDR3 is made up of 12 amino acids. The CDR3 spells CASSDRGVIQYF. CDR3 DNA: TGTGCCAGCAGTGACAGGGGGGTCATTCAGTACTTC. Full variable domain (outside the CDR3, taken from reference TRBV25-1 and TRBJ2-4): EADIYQTPRYLVIGTGKKITLECSQTMGHDKMYWYQQDPGMELHLIHYSYGVNSTEKGDLSSESTVSRIRTEHFPLTLESARPSHTSQYLCASSDRGVIQYFGAGTRLSVL.